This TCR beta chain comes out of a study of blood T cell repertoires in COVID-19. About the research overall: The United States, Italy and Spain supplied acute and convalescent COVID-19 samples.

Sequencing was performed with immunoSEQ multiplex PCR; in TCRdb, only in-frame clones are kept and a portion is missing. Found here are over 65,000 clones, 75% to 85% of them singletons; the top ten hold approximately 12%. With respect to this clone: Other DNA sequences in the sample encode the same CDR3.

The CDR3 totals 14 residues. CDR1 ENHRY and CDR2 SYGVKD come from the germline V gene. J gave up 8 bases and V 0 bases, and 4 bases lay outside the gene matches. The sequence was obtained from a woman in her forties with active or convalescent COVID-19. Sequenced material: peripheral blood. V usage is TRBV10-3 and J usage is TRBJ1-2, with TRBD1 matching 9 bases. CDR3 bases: TGTGCCATCAGTGAGTCGGACAGGGGCTACGGCTACACCTTC. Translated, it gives CAISESDRGYGYTF.